This is a list of T cell receptor beta chains from one sample in a study of blood T cells in healthy people across ages. TCRdb re-called the 5' RACE reads through MiXCR, storing one row per CDR3 protein. The repertoire holds some 1.5 million distinct CDR3 sequences, with roughly 30% as singletons. Sequenced material: blood. These TCRs come from a woman in her thirties in good health. Each CDR3 is given with its conserved first and last residue. The D gene is left open where the match is weak. Size tells how often a clone was seen (once, few, many) or the class of an expanded clone, and some rows leave it out.

d_gene	v_gene	abundance	j_gene	CDR3aa	CDR3nt
-	TRBV10-3	many	TRBJ2-7	CAISELSEQYF	TGTGCCATCAGTGAGCTCTCGGAGCAGTACTTC
TRBD1	TRBV7-9	-	TRBJ2-1	CASSGAFGDREASSYNEQFF	TGTGCCAGCAGCGGGGCCTTTGGGGACAGGGAAGCTAGCTCCTACAATGAGCAGTTCTTC
-	TRBV5-4	few	TRBJ2-5	CASSTRGVETQYF	TGTGCCAGCAGCACCCGAGGGGTGGAGACCCAGTACTTC
TRBD1	TRBV24-1	-	TRBJ2-1	CATSDPAGQGACNEQFF	TGTGCCACCAGTGATCCGGCGGGACAGGGGGCTTGCAATGAGCAGTTCTTC
TRBD1	TRBV28	few	TRBJ1-5	CASNSARDRETQPQHF	TGTGCCAGCAACTCCGCCCGGGACAGGGAGACCCAGCCCCAGCATTTT
TRBD1	TRBV20-1	-	TRBJ2-7	CSAGKGRDRAYEQYF	TGCAGTGCTGGAAAAGGAAGGGACAGAGCCTACGAGCAGTACTTC
-	TRBV20-1	few	TRBJ2-7	CSARDGKGTYEQYF	TGCAGTGCTAGAGATGGTAAAGGAACCTACGAGCAGTACTTC
TRBD1	TRBV12-3/TRBV12-4	many	TRBJ2-5	CASSQDRPQETQYF	TGTGCCAGCAGTCAGGACAGGCCCCAAGAGACCCAGTACTTC
-	TRBV21-1	-	TRBJ2-5	CASSKINRGQTQYF	TGTGCCAGCAGCAAGATAAACAGGGGGCAAACCCAGTACTTC
-	TRBV4-2	-	TRBJ1-5	CAGILDNNSNQPQHF	TGTGCCGGCATCTTGGACAACAATAGCAATCAGCCCCAGCATTTT
TRBD1	TRBV20-1	few	TRBJ1-2	CSAFPGQGWGYTF	TGCAGTGCTTTTCCGGGACAGGGGTGGGGCTACACCTTC
TRBD1	TRBV29-1	-	TRBJ1-1	CSVEWDRGEAFF	TGCAGCGTTGAATGGGACAGGGGTGAAGCTTTCTTT
-	TRBV2	few	TRBJ1-2	CASSPRWPDGYTF	TGTGCCAGCAGCCCCAGATGGCCTGATGGCTACACCTTC
-	TRBV20-1	-	TRBJ1-2	CSAIRPGGDYGYTF	TGCAGTGCTATTAGGCCCGGGGGGGACTATGGCTACACCTTC
-	TRBV28	many	TRBJ2-5	CASRVGKETQYF	TGTGCCAGCAGGGTGGGGAAAGAGACCCAGTACTTC
-	TRBV20-1	few	TRBJ2-7	CSARIRRTSYEQYF	TGCAGTGCTAGAATACGGAGGACCTCCTACGAGCAGTACTTC
-	TRBV5-6	few	TRBJ2-7	CASSLEAVKSYEQYF	TGTGCCAGCAGCTTGGAAGCGGTGAAATCCTACGAGCAGTACTTC
-	TRBV28	-	TRBJ2-4	CASTLIQGGIQYF	TGTGCCAGCACTCTGATACAAGGGGGCATTCAGTACTTC
-	TRBV3-1	once	TRBJ1-6	CASSRLTGRSNSLLHF	TGTGCCAGCAGCCGTCTAACCGGGAGATCGAATTCACTCCTCCACTTT
-	TRBV6-5	few	TRBJ2-5	CASSYGGMAAAGQYF	TGTGCCAGCAGTTACGGGGGGATGGCAGCCGCTGGGCAGTACTTC
-	TRBV21-1	-	TRBJ2-3	CASSNRTRGKDTQYF	TGTGCCAGCAGCAACCGGACTCGGGGGAAAGATACGCAGTATTTT
-	TRBV6-1	few	TRBJ1-1	CASSDSGFGHSEAFF	TGTGCCAGCAGTGATTCAGGTTTTGGGCACTCTGAAGCTTTCTTT
TRBD1	TRBV5-1	-	TRBJ1-2	CASSLGTTGSYGYTF	TGCGCCAGCAGCTTGGGAACGACAGGGTCCTATGGCTACACCTTC
TRBD2	TRBV12-3/TRBV12-4	few	TRBJ2-1	CASSSGLAGEVQFF	TGTGCCAGCAGTTCGGGACTAGCGGGAGAGGTGCAGTTCTTC
TRBD2	TRBV20-1	many	TRBJ2-1	CSARRASGSVIYNEQFF	TGCAGTGCCCGCAGGGCTAGCGGGAGCGTAATCTACAATGAGCAGTTCTTC
-	TRBV29-1	-	TRBJ1-2	CSVDDRSKDGYTF	TGCAGCGTTGACGACAGGAGTAAAGATGGCTACACCTTC
-	TRBV14	-	TRBJ2-3	CASSQDRARADTRYF	TGTGCCAGCAGCCAAGACCGGGCCCGCGCAGATACGCGGTATTTT
TRBD2	TRBV20-1	once	TRBJ2-5	CSAPERGVGETQYF	TGCAGTGCTCCCGAGCGGGGGGTTGGTGAGACCCAGTACTTC
TRBD2	TRBV10-3	few	TRBJ2-7	CAISEWRGGGGEQYF	TGTGCCATCAGTGAATGGCGGGGGGGAGGGGGCGAGCAGTACTTC
-	TRBV10-2	many	TRBJ2-5	CASSRTGIQETQYF	TGCGCCAGCAGCCGAACAGGGATCCAAGAGACCCAGTACTTC
-	TRBV5-1	few	TRBJ2-5	CASSLTLIKETQYF	TGCGCCAGCAGCCTGACCCTAATTAAAGAGACCCAGTACTTC
-	TRBV5-1	few	TRBJ2-3	CASSLWQGAQDTQYF	TGCGCCAGCAGCTTGTGGCAGGGAGCACAAGATACGCAGTATTTT
TRBD2	TRBV7-2	few	TRBJ2-7	CVSSFGGYEQYF	TGTGTCAGCAGCTTCGGGGGGTACGAGCAGTACTTC
TRBD2	TRBV5-1	-	TRBJ2-1	CASSLTSAPSYNEQFF	TGCGCCAGCAGCCTAACTAGCGCCCCCTCCTACAATGAGCAGTTCTTC
TRBD1	TRBV27	-	TRBJ1-6	CASSFRRQGDSPLHF	TGTGCCAGCAGTTTCCGGAGGCAGGGGGATTCACCCCTCCACTTT
-	TRBV4-1	few	TRBJ2-5	CASSQLWRAGKNQETQYF	TGCGCCAGCAGCCAGTTGTGGCGCGCGGGGAAAAACCAAGAGACCCAGTACTTC
-	TRBV4-3	-	TRBJ1-5	CASSLQVPGGSNQLQHF	TGCGCCAGCAGCCTTCAAGTGCCGGGGGGGAGCAATCAGCTCCAGCATTTT
-	TRBV20-1	few	TRBJ1-6	CSAKPGDRNSPLHF	TGCAGTGCCAAACCTGGCGATAGGAATTCACCCCTCCACTTT
-	TRBV29-1	many	TRBJ2-1	CSAGLINEQFF	TGCAGCGCTGGTCTGATCAATGAGCAGTTCTTC
-	TRBV2	-	TRBJ2-7	CASSEAWGILSEQYF	TGTGCCAGCAGTGAAGCGTGGGGGATTCTTTCCGAGCAGTACTTC
-	TRBV5-1	-	TRBJ2-3	CASSFTGQDTQYF	TGCGCCAGCAGCTTTACAGGGCAGGATACGCAGTATTTT
TRBD2	TRBV5-1	-	TRBJ2-1	CASSLRTSGHEQFF	TGCGCCAGCAGTCTCCGGACTAGCGGACACGAGCAGTTCTTC
-	TRBV5-1	-	TRBJ1-2	CASSSVPLGEAYGYTF	TGCGCCAGCAGCTCGGTCCCTTTAGGGGAGGCCTATGGCTACACCTTC
-	TRBV2	few	TRBJ1-2	CASSEDTNGYTF	TGTGCCAGCAGCGAGGACACAAATGGCTACACCTTC
TRBD1	TRBV3-1	many	TRBJ1-2	CASSQGTGGYGYTF	TGCGCCAGCAGCCAAGGGACAGGGGGCTATGGCTACACCTTC
-	TRBV29-1	-	TRBJ2-5	CSVRWSGGETQYF	TGCAGCGTCCGCTGGAGCGGAGGAGAGACCCAGTACTTC
-	TRBV27	-	TRBJ2-5	CASSTSRQVTQYF	TGTGCCAGCAGCACCTCACGGCAAGTGACCCAGTACTTC
-	TRBV7-2	few	TRBJ2-5	CASSVLEYQETQYF	TGTGCCAGCAGCGTCCTCGAATACCAAGAGACCCAGTACTTC
TRBD2	TRBV6-5	-	TRBJ2-1	CASSCSILTSGGNEQFF	TGTGCCAGCAGTTGCTCGATATTGACTAGCGGGGGTAATGAGCAGTTCTTC
TRBD2	TRBV5-6	few	TRBJ2-3	CASSLHLAGITDTQYF	TGTGCCAGCAGCCTCCACTTAGCGGGGATCACAGATACGCAGTATTTT
-	TRBV27	few	TRBJ2-7	CASSPASGEQYF	TGTGCCAGCAGTCCGGCCTCTGGGGAGCAGTACTTC
TRBD1	TRBV5-1	-	TRBJ2-3	CASRPGTGAGTDTQYF	TGCGCCAGCAGACCCGGGACAGGGGCCGGGACAGATACGCAGTATTTT
TRBD2	TRBV12-3/TRBV12-4	-	TRBJ2-1	CASSLIAGVAYNEQFF	TGTGCCAGCAGTTTGATAGCGGGAGTAGCCTACAATGAGCAGTTCTTC
TRBD2	TRBV12-3/TRBV12-4	-	TRBJ2-3	CASTTSGGGTDTQYF	TGTGCCAGCACTACCAGCGGGGGGGGGACAGATACGCAGTATTTT
TRBD2	TRBV7-2	few	TRBJ2-3	CASSLAEIWTSGSSTDTQYF	TGTGCCAGCAGCTTAGCAGAAATCTGGACTAGCGGGTCTAGCACAGATACGCAGTATTTT
TRBD1	TRBV20-1	-	TRBJ2-7	CSANGQGRYEQYF	TGCAGTGCGAACGGACAGGGGCGCTACGAGCAGTACTTC
TRBD1	TRBV5-1	-	TRBJ2-6	CASSGRDRGAGANVLTF	TGCGCCAGCAGCGGCCGGGACAGGGGGGCTGGGGCCAACGTCCTGACTTTC